What follows describes a single T cell receptor beta chain. What it binds is unknown. Unmatched junction bases numbered 5, after V lost 7 bases and J lost 5 bases. There are 12 residues in the CDR3. The germline gives CDR1 SGHDT, CDR2 YYEEEE. Genomic DNA of each subset was evenly split across several immunoSEQ plates. Clones were sequenced by immunoSEQ multiplex PCR, and TCRdb holds only the in-frame ones, with some missing. The repertoire holds 2 million to 2.5 million clones, roughly 94% seen once, with 0.1% to 0.15% in the top ten. The sample is drawn from a study of shared clonotypes between healthy human individuals. General study results and limits: Naive subsets generally exceeded memory subsets in estimated richness. Sorted-subset samples were not fully sequenced, rarefaction indicated. Limited genetic and exposure-history diversity came from having few donors.

Sequences were obtained from naive CD4+ T cells sorted from blood. Subset defined: CD45RA+ positively selected. The rearrangement links TRBV5-6 to TRBJ2-7, with 8 bases lining up with TRBD2. The source of this sequence is a man in his late teens or twenties in good health. The CDR3 here is CASDVSGNEQYF. In nucleotides, the CDR3 is TGTGCCAGCGATGTTAGCGGGAACGAGCAGTACTTC.